This T cell receptor (beta chain) is from a study of blood T cell repertoires in COVID-19. Study-level information: Sites across the United States, Italy and Spain contributed samples from acute and convalescent COVID-19.

V was trimmed by 5 bases and J by 6 bases, leaving 5 bases between them. Germline CDR1 reads SGDLS; CDR2 reads YYNGEE. CDR3 length equals 10 residues. Sequencing used immunoSEQ multiplex PCR; TCRdb keeps in-frame clones, though not all of them. The repertoire includes under 350,000 clones, around 92% of them detected once, and less than 2% sits in the top ten. Participants had their cohort set by participant-reported clinical history. What the recovered Cohort 3 donors had was two negative PCRs, clearance, or symptom resolution. The rearrangement joins TRBV9 to TRBJ1-2; D unclear. The receptor was isolated from a woman aged 60-75 years who had recovered from COVID-19. Sample: PBMCs or T cells enriched from blood (not recorded which). The CDR3 DNA is TGTGCCAGCAGGCCTAATGGCTACACCTTC. It translates to CASRPNGYTF.